Below, one TCR beta chain is given with its context. This CDR3 has 15 residues. CDR1 is MNHEY, CDR2 SMNVEV, per germline (reference sequence). Trimming removed 8 bases from V and 0 bases from J, with 15 bases in between. This entry belongs to a study of cytomegalovirus exposure and HLA in healthy donors. Both 60 Vbeta primers and 13 Jbeta primers went into the PCR. Profiling relied on immunoSEQ multiplex PCR, and the TCRdb table lists in-frame clones only, not all of them. The sample lists fewer than 200,000 clones, 80% occurring once. V and J are TRBV27 and TRBJ2-3; a weak D match, TRBD2 (5 bases). The clonotype was recovered from a man aged 25 to 45 in good health and CMV-seronegative. Sequenced: PBMCs. This chain's CDR3 is CASRPRGLSTDTQYF. In DNA, the CDR3 is TGTGCCAGCCGACCCCGGGGTTTGAGCACAGATACGCAGTATTTT.